The entry below gives a single T cell receptor (beta chain) sequence along with its context. This clone was counted a few times. The antigen it binds to is not known. The record has no base qualities; no much larger clone is one base away. A single peripheral blood draw of around 100 mL on average was collected from each donor into heparinised tubes. A BD FACSAria II was used to sort naive, central memory, regulatory and stem cell-like memory CD4+ T cells with a panel that included CD45RO, CCR7, CD25, CD127, CD95 and CD27. A purity above 98% was achieved for all sorted populations. PBMCs were separated immediately by Lymphoprep density gradient centrifugation and were stained directly, without being cultured. To minimize batch effects, samples were stained and sorted in pairs, one healthy donor with one patient per experiment. The data belong to a study of beta chain features in type 1 diabetes (dated by TCRdb to 2016 to 2019). Broadly, across the study: Mean age, gender distribution, total cell number and subset yield were not different between patients and healthy donors. A total of over 95,000,000 sorted cells were examined across all samples, and RNA yield correlated strongly with the number of cells per subset. The study compared the TCRB repertoires of sorted circulating CD4+ T cell subsets in recently diagnosed type 1 diabetes patients with those in matched healthy donors. Whereas all 28 donors provided naive and central memory subsets, regulatory and stem cell-like memory subsets were isolated from just 8 patients and roughly 8 healthy donors.

The entire amount of isolated RNA was reverse transcribed using the High Capacity cDNA Reverse Transcription Kit, so the sequenced TCRB transcripts were expressed ones. Deep immunoSEQ sequencing was performed on naive, central memory and regulatory T cell samples, with an average of approximately 4 million total reads per sample. Sorted cells were lysed in RLT buffer and RNA was extracted with DNase-treated RNeasy Micro or Mini kits, depending on cell number. Each cell subset was processed on its own to prevent cross-contamination, while patient and healthy donor samples were processed together. Using the immunoSEQ multiplex PCR, TCRB sequences were amplified from cDNA into 87-bp fragments spanning the CDR3 region. Sequencing of the amplicons was performed on the Illumina HiSeq platform. Per the authors' processing: Synthetic template baselines were used to correct PCR bias computationally, reads within Hamming distance 2 were collapsed together, and singletons that could not be merged were discarded. Reads were aligned to IMGT to assign V, D and J genes, CDR3 length, and insertions or deletions at six rearrangement sites. Within each subset, clonotype counts were normalized to the number of sorted cells before true diversity and Gini coefficients were calculated with the tcR R package. The overlap coefficient, calculated on TCRB nucleotide sequences, was used to quantify repertoire sharing. As a proxy for the pre-selection repertoire, out-of-frame TCRB sequences from naive cells were analyzed. What TCRdb holds here is the immuneACCESS table cut down to in-frame rearrangements. Part of the clones is not present; checked against another copy, under half of the missing clones reflect an unresolved V gene, and the others are unexplained. V and J calls and clone size come straight from that table; D and trimming were deduced from the DNA. The sample table lists hundreds of thousands of clones, around 15% of them with a count of one. Clones ranked in the top ten supply approximately 0.021% of the sample.

Here is what the overall study found, with its caveats: At VDJ recombination sites, type 1 diabetes patients had fewer insertions and more deleted nucleotides, which implies abnormalities in thymic rearrangement. Only small numbers of individuals were included in the HLA sub-analyses, which left unresolved whether HLA type had any influence on TCRB rearrangement. Shorter templates might be favored by PCR, yet because patient and control samples were amplified and corrected together, any such skew would affect both groups equally. Because cDNA rather than genomic DNA was sequenced, highly expressing activated cells could have been over-represented, although no difference in activation and CD3 levels was found between groups. A moderate but significant shortening of TCRB CDR3 length was observed in type 1 diabetes patients in all four CD4+ subsets. Naive, central memory and regulatory TCRB repertoires appeared to be more similar among patients than among healthy donors.

Sequenced material: naive CD4+ T cells from blood. The cell subset or site label, as the study defines it: true naive CD4+ T cells. The receptor comes from a young man with type 1 diabetes.

The nucleotide sequence reads as follows: TGTGCCAGCAGCTTTAGCACAGATACGCAGTATTTT. Translated, it gives CASSFSTDTQYF. The chain joins TRBV7-2 to TRBJ2-3; no D gene is confidently identified. Measured from the cysteine to the phenylalanine, the CDR3 is 12 residues long. Solely the CDR3 DNA is kept, with 36 bases framed from the first base. A distance of 1 base separates the germline ends of V and J, which lose 3 bases and 0 bases respectively. Per the germline V gene, SGHTA is the CDR1 and FQGNSA is the CDR2.